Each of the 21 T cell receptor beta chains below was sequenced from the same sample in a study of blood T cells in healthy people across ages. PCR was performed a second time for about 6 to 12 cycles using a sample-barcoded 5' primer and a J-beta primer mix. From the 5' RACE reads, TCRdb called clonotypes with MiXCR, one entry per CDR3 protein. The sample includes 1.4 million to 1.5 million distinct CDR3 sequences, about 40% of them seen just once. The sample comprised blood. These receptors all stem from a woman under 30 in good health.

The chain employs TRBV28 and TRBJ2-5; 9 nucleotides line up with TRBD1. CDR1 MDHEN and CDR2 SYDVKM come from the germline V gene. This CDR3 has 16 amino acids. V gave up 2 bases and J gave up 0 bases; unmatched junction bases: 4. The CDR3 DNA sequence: TGTGCCAGCAGTTTAGGGACAGGGCGGTACCAAGAGACCCAGTACTTC. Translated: CASSLGTGRYQETQYF.

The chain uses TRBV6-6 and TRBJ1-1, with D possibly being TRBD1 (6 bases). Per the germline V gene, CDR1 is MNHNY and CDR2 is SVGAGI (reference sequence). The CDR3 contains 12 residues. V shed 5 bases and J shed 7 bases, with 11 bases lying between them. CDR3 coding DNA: TGTGCCAGCAGTCGGGGGGCAGGTGAAGCTTTCTTT. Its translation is CASSRGAGEAFF.

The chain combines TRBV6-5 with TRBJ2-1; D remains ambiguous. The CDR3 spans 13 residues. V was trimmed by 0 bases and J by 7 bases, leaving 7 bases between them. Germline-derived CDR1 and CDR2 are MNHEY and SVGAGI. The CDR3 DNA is TGTGCCAGCAGTTACTCCCTGGCTAATGAGCAGTTCTTC. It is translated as CASSYSLANEQFF.

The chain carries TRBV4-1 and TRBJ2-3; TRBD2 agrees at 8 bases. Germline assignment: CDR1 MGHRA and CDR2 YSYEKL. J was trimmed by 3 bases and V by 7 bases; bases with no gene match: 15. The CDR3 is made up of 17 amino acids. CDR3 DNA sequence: TGCGCCAGCAACCCCCATGGGCGGGCTAGCGGGACAGATACGCAGTATTTT. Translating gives CASNPHGRASGTDTQYF.

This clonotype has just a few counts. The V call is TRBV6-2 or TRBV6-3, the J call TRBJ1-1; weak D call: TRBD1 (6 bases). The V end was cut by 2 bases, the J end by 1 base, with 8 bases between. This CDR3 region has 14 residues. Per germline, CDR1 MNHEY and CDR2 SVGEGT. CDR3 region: CASSYLTGNTEAFF. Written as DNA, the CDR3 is TGTGCCAGCAGTTACCTGACAGGGAACACTGAAGCTTTCTTT.

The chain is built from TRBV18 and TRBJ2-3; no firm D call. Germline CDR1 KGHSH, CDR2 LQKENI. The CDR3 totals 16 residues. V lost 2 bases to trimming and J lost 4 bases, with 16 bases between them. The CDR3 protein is CASSPTGRPWPDTQYF. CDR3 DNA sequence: TGTGCCAGCTCACCAACCGGACGTCCCTGGCCAGATACGCAGTATTTT.

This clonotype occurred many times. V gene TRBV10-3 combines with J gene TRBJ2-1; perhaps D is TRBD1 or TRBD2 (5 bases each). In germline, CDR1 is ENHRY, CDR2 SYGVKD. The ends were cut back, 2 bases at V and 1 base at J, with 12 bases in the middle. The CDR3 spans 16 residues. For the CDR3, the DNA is TGTGCCATCAGTGAGGGGGACCGGATTTCCTACAATGAGCAGTTCTTC. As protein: CAISEGDRISYNEQFF.

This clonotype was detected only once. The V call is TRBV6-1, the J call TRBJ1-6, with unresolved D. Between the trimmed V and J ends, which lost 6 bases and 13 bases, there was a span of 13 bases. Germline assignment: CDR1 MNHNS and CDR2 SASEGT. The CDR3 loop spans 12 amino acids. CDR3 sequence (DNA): TGTGCCAGCAGGATAGCGGTTAACCCCCTCCACTTT. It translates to CASRIAVNPLHF.

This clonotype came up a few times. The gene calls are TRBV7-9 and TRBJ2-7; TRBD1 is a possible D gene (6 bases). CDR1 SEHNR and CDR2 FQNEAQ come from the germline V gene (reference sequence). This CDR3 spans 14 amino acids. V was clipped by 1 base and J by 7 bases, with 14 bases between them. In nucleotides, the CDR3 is TGTGCCAGCAGCTTAGGGACAGAAGTACGAGAGCAGTACTTC. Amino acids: CASSLGTEVREQYF.

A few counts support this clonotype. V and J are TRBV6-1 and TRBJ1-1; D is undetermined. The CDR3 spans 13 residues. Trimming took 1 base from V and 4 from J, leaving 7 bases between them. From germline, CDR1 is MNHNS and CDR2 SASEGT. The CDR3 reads CASSEGVFTEAFF. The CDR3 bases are TGTGCCAGCAGTGAAGGCGTTTTCACTGAAGCTTTCTTT.

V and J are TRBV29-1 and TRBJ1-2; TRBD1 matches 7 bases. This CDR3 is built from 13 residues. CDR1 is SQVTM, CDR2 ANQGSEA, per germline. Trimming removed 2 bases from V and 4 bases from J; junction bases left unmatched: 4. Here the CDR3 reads CSVEPQGLYGYTF. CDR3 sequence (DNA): TGCAGCGTTGAACCACAGGGGCTCTATGGCTACACCTTC.

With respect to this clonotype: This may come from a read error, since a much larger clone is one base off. The CDR3 sequence: CASSLFSYGYTF. CDR3 nucleotides: TGTGCCAGCAGCTTATTCAGCTATGGCTACACCTTC. The chain is built from TRBV7-9 and TRBJ1-2; D ambiguous. The germline V gene encodes CDR1 SEHNR and CDR2 FQNEAQ (reference sequence). The CDR3 totals 12 residues. The germline V and J ends were trimmed by 2 bases and 4 bases, with 5 bases remaining between them. Using reference TRBV7-9 and TRBJ1-2 for the parts outside the CDR3, the full variable domain is DTGVSQNPRHKITKRGQNVTFRCDPISEHNRLYWYRQTLGQGPEFLTYFQNEAQLEKSRLLSDRFSAERPKGSFSTLEIQRTEQGDSAMYLCASSLFSYGYTFGSGTRLTVV.

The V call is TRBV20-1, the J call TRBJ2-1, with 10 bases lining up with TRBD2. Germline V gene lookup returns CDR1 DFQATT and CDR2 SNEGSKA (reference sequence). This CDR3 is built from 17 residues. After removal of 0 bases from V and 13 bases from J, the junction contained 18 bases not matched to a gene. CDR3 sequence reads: CSARDLGVAGGTRTQFF. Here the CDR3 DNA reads TGCAGTGCTAGAGATTTAGGAGTAGCGGGAGGTACAAGGACCCAGTTCTTC.

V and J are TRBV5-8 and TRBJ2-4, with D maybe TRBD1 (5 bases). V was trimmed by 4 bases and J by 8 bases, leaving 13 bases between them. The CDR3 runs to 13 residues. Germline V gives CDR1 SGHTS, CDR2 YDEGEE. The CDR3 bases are TGTGCCAGCAGCCGGCAGGGTCTACACATTCAGTACTTC. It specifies CASSRQGLHIQYF.

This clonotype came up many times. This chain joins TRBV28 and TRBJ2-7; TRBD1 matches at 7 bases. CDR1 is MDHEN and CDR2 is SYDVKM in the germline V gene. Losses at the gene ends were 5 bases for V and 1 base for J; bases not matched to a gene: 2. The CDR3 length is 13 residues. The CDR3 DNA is TGTGCCAGCAGTGCGGACAGGTCCTACGAGCAGTACTTC. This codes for CASSADRSYEQYF.

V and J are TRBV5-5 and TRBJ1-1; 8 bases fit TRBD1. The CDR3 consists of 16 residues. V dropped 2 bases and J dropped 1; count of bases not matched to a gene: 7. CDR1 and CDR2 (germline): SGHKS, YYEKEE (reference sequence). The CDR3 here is CASSLWAGGTNTEAFF. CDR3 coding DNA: TGTGCCAGCAGCTTATGGGCAGGGGGCACGAACACTGAAGCTTTCTTT.

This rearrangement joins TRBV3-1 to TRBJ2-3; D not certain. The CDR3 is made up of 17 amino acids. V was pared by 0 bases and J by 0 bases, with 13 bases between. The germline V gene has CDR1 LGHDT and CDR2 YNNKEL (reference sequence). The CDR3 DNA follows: TGTGCCAGCAGCCAAGATCGGCTAGTCGTTAGCACAGATACGCAGTATTTT. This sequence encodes CASSQDRLVVSTDTQYF.

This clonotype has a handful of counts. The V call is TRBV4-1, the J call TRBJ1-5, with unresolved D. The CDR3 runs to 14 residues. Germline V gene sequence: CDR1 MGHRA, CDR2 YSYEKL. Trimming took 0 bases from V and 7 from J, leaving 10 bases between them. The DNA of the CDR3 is TGCGCCAGCAGCCAAGAGGAGCTGTGGCAGCCCCAGCATTTT. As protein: CASSQEELWQPQHF.

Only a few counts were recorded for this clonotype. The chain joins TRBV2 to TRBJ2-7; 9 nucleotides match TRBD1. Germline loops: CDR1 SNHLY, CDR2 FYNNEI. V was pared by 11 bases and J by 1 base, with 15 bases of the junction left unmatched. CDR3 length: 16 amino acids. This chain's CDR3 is CADIAMAGQGSYEQYF. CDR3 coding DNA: TGTGCCGACATTGCGATGGCGGGACAGGGTTCCTACGAGCAGTACTTC. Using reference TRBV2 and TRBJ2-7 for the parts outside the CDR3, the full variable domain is EPEVTQTPSHQVTQMGQEVILRCVPISNHLYFYWYRQILGQKVEFLVSFYNNEISEKSEIFDDQFSVERPDGSNFTLKIRSTKLEDSAMYFCADIAMAGQGSYEQYFGPGTRLTVT.

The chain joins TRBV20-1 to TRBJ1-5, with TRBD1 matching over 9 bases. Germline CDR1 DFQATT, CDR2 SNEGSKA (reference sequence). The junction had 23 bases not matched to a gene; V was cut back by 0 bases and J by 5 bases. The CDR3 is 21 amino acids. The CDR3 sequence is CSARERYRGRIPPLGDQPQHF. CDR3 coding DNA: TGCAGTGCTAGAGAGAGGTACAGGGGGCGGATACCACCCTTAGGGGATCAGCCCCAGCATTTT.

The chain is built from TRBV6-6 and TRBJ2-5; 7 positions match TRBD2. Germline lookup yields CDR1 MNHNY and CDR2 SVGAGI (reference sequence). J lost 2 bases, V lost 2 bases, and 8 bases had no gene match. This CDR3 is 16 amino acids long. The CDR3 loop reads CASSYRGGGKQETQYF. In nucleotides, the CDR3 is TGTGCCAGCAGTTACCGTGGGGGGGGAAAACAAGAGACCCAGTACTTC.